A single sample gave rise to the 7 T cell receptor beta chains below, sequenced in a study of blood T cell repertoires in COVID-19 (dated by TCRdb to about 2020). Receptor amplification or capture employed the immunoSEQ multiplex PCR assay. TCRdb mirrors the immuneACCESS table, restricted to in-frame sequences. Some clones are absent from its copies; in checked studies, under half trace to an unresolved V gene, and the reason for the others is unknown. This sample comprises over 90,000 clones, approximately 85% of them detected only once. Less than 10% of the sample lies in the top ten. Sequences were obtained from peripheral blood. Receptor source: a man aged 40-49 years with active or convalescent COVID-19.

The chain has TRBV14 and TRBJ1-2; 7 positions agree with TRBD1. Per germline, CDR1 SGHDN and CDR2 FVKESK. Trimming at V came to 2 bases and at J to 5 bases, leaving 5 bases not matched to a gene. The CDR3 runs 14 residues. CDR3 protein: CASSQPGTVYGYTF. The CDR3 DNA is TGTGCCAGCAGCCAACCTGGGACAGTATATGGCTACACCTTC.

The rearrangement joins TRBV7-9 to TRBJ1-6; D might be TRBD1 (6 bases). Trimming took off 1 base at V and 10 bases at J, with 11 bases between the two ends. Germline CDR1 SEHNR, CDR2 FQNEAQ (reference sequence). The CDR3 consists of 14 residues. CDR3 sequence reads: CASSLEGGHSPLHF. CDR3 in DNA: TGTGCCAGCAGCTTAGAGGGGGGGCACTCACCCCTCCACTTT.

V is TRBV5-6 and J is TRBJ2-2, with 7 bases that match TRBD2. There are 15 residues in the CDR3. The V segment lost 1 base and the J segment 2 bases; nucleotides outside the gene matches: 2. Germline assignment: CDR1 SGHDT and CDR2 YYEEEE. Here the CDR3 DNA reads TGTGCCAGCAGCTTGCCGGGGGGTAACACCGGGGAGCTGTTTTTT. As protein: CASSLPGGNTGELFF.

The chain uses TRBV5-5 and TRBJ1-1; tentative D call: TRBD1 (5 bases). The CDR3 is 12 amino acids. Trimming pared 4 bases from V and 11 bases from J, leaving 15 bases between. Germline V gene data show CDR1 as SGHKS and CDR2 as YYEKEE (reference sequence). The CDR3 loop reads CASSQSQGYAFF. The CDR3 region has the DNA TGTGCCAGCAGCCAATCGCAGGGCTACGCTTTCTTT.

The chain uses TRBV5-5 and TRBJ1-1; the D is unclear. The CDR3 contains 11 residues. Germline CDR1 reads SGHKS; CDR2 reads YYEKEE (reference sequence). Deletions cut 6 bases from V and 3 bases from J, with 6 bases between. CDR3 amino acids: CASTYYTEAFF. The CDR3 DNA sequence: TGTGCCAGCACCTATTACACTGAAGCTTTCTTT.

Only a few counts were recorded for this clone. CDR3 sequence (DNA): TGTGCCAGCAGCTTAGTAGGGGGGGCCTGGGATGAGCAGTTCTTC. The encoded protein is CASSLVGGAWDEQFF. The chain is built from TRBV7-2 and TRBJ2-1; D might be TRBD2 (7 bases). Germline V gene data show CDR1 as SGHTA and CDR2 as FQGNSA. CDR3 length: 15 residues. Trimming stripped 1 base from V and 8 bases from J, with 15 bases between. Using reference TRBV7-2 and TRBJ2-1 for the parts outside the CDR3, the full variable domain is GAGVSQSPSNKVTEKGKDVELRCDPISGHTALYWYRQSLGQGLEFLIYFQGNSAPDKSGLPSDRFSAERTGGSVSTLTIQRTQQEDSAVYLCASSLVGGAWDEQFFGPGTRLTVL.

V gene TRBV27 combines with J gene TRBJ1-1; 7 positions match TRBD1. The CDR3 sequence is 15 residues long. The germline gives CDR1 MNHEY, CDR2 SMNVEV (reference sequence). Trimming cost V 5 bases and J 1 base; bases outside gene matches: 7. CDR3 bases: TGTGCCAGCAGTGCCGGGACAGCGGGGAACACTGAAGCTTTCTTT. This sequence encodes CASSAGTAGNTEAFF.